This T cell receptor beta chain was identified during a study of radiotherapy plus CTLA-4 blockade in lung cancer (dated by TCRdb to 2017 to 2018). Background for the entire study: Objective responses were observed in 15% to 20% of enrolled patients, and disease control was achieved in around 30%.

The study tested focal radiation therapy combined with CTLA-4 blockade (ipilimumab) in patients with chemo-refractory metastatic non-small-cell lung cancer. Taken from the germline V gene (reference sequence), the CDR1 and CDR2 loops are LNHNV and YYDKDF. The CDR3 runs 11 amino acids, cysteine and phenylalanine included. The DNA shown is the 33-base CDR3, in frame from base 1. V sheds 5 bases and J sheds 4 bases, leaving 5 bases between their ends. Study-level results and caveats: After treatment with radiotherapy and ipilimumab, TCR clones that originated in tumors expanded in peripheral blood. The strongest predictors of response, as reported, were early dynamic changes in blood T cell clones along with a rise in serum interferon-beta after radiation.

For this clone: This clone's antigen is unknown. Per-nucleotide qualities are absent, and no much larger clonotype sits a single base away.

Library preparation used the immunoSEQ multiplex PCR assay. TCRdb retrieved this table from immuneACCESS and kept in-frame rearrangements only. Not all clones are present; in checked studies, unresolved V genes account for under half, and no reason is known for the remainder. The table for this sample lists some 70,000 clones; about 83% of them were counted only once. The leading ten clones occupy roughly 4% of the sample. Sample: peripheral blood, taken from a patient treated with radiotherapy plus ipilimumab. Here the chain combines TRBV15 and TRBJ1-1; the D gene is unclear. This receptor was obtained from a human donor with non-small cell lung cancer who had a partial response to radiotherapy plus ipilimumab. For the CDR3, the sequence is CATSYSTEAFF. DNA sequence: TGTGCCACCAGCTATAGCACTGAAGCTTTCTTT.